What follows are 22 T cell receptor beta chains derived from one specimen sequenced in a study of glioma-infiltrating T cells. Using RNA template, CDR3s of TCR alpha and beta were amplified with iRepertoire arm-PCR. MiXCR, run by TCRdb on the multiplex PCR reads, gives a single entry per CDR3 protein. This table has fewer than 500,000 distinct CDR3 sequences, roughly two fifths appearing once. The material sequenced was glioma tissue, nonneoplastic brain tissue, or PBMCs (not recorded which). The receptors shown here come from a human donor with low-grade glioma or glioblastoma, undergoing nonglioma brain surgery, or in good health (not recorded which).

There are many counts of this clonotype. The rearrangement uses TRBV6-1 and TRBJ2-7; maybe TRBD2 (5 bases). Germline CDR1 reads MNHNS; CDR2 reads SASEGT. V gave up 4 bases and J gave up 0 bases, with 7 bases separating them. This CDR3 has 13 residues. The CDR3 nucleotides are TGTGCCAGCAGTGGAGGGAGCTCCTACGAGCAGTACTTC. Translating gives CASSGGSSYEQYF.

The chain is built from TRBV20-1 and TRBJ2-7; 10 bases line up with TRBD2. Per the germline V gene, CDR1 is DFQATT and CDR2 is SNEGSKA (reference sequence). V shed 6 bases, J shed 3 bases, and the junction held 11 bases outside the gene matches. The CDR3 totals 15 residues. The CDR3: CSASGLAEGHYEQYF. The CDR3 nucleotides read TGCAGTGCCAGCGGACTAGCGGAAGGCCACTACGAGCAGTACTTC.

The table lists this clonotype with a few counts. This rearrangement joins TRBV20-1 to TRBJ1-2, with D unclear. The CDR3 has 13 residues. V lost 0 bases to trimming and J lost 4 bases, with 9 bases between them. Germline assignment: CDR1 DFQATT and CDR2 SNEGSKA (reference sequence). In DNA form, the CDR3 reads TGCAGTGCTAGAGAGGCTCGGAGCTATGGCTACACCTTC. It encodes CSAREARSYGYTF.

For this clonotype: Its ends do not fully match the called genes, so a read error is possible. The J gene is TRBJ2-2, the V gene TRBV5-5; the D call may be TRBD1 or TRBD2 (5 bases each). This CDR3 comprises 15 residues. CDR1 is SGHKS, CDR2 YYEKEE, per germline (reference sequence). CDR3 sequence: CASSWGTENTGELFF. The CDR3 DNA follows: TGCGCCAGCAGCTGGGGGACGGAGAACACCGGGGAGCTGTTTTTT.

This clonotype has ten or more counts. The CDR3 bases are TGTGCCAGCAGTTGGGGGCATGTCAATGAGCAGTTCTTC. Translated: CASSWGHVNEQFF. The J gene is TRBJ2-1, the V gene TRBV12-3 or TRBV12-4; D might be TRBD1 (6 bases). The CDR3 loop spans 13 amino acids. The V end was cut by 4 bases, the J end by 6 bases, with 10 bases between.

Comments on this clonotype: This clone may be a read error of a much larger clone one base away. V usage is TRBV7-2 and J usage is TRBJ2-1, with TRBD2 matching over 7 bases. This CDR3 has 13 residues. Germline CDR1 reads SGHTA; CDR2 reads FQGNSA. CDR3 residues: CAISGAQGNEQFF. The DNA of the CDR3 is TGTGCCATCAGCGGGGCTCAGGGTAATGAGCAGTTCTTC.

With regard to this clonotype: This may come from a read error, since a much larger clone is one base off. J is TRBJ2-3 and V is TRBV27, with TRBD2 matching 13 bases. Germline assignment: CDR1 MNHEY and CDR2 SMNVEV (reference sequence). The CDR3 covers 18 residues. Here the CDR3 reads CASSISLAGGPSTDTQYF. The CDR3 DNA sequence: TGTGCCAGCAGTATATCACTAGCGGGAGGGCCGAGCACAGATACGCAGTATTTT.

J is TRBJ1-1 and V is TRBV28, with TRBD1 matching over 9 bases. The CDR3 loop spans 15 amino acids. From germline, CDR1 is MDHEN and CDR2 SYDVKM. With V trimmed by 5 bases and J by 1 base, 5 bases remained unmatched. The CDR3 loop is CASSTTGGWNTEAFF. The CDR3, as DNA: TGTGCCAGCAGTACAACAGGGGGCTGGAACACTGAAGCTTTCTTT.

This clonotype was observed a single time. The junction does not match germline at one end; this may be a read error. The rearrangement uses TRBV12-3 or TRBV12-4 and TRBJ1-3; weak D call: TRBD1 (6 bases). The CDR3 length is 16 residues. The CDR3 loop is CASSQGQIQVGNTIFF. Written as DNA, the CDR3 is TGTGCCAGCAGTCAAGGACAGATCCAAGTTGGAAACACCATATTTTTT.

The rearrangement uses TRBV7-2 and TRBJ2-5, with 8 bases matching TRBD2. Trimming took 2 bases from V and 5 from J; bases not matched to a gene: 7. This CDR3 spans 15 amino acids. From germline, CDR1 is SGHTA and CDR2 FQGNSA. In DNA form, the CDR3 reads TGTGCCAGCAGCTTAAATAGCGGGAAGTGGGAGACCCAGTACTTC. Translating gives CASSLNSGKWETQYF. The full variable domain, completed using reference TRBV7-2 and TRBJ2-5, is GAGVSQSPSNKVTEKGKDVELRCDPISGHTALYWYRQSLGQGLEFLIYFQGNSAPDKSGLPSDRFSAERTGGSVSTLTIQRTQQEDSAVYLCASSLNSGKWETQYFGPGTRLLVL.

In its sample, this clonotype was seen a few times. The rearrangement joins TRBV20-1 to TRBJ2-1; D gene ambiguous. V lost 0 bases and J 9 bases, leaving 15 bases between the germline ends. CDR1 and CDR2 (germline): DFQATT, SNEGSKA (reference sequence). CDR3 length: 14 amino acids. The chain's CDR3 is CSARDHRGVFEQFF. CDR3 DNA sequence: TGCAGTGCTAGAGATCATCGTGGGGTTTTTGAGCAGTTCTTC.

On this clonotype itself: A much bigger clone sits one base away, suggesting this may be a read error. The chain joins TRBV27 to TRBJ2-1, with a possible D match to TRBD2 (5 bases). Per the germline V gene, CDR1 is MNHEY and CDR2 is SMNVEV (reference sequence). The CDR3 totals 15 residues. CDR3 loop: CASSPYFDPGNEKFF. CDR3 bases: TGTGCCAGCAGTCCCTATTTCGACCCGGGGAATGAGAAGTTCTTC.

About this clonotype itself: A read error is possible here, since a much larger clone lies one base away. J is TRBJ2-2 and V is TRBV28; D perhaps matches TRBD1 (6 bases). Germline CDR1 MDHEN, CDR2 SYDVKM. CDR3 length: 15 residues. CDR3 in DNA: TGTGCCAGCAGTTTATCGCCCAGGGGTCCCGGGGAGCTGTCTTTT. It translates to CASSLSPRGPGELSF.

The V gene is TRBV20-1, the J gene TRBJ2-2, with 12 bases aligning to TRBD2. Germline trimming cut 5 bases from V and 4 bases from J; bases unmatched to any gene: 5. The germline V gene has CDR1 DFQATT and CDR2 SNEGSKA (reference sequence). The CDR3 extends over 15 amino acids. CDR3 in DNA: TGCAGTGCTCTAGCGGGAGGGCCGGTCACCGGGGAGCTGTTTTTT. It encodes CSALAGGPVTGELFF.

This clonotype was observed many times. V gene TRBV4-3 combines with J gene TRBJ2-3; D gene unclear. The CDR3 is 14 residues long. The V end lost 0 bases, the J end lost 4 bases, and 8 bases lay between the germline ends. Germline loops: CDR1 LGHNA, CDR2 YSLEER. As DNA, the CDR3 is TGCGCCAGCAGCCAAGATGGTTGGCCAGATACGCAGTATTTT. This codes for CASSQDGWPDTQYF.

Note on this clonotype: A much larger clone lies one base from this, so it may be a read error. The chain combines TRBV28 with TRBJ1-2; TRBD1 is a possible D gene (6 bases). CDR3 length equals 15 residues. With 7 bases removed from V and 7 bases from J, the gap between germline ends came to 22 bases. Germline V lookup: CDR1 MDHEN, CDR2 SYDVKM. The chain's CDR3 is CASNQPPITGSGYTF. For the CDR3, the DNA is TGTGCCAGCAACCAGCCCCCCATCACAGGGAGTGGCTACACCTTC.

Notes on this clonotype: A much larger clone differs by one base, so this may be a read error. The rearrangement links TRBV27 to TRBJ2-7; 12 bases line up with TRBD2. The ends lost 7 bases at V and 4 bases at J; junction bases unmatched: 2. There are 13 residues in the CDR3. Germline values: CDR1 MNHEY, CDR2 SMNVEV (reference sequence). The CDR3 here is CASKTSGRYEQYF. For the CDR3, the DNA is TGTGCCAGCAAGACTAGCGGGAGATACGAGCAGTACTTC.

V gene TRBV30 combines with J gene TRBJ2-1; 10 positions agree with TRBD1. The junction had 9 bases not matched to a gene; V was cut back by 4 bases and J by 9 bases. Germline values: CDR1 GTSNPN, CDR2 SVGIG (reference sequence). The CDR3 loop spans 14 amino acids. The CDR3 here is CAWTKTGGASEQFF. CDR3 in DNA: TGTGCCTGGACAAAGACAGGGGGCGCGAGTGAGCAGTTCTTC. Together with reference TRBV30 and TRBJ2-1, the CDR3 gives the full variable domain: SQTIHQWPATLVQPVGSPLSLECTVEGTSNPNLYWYRQAAGRGLQLLFYSVGIGQISSEVPQNLSASRPQDRQFILSSKKLLLSDSGFYLCAWTKTGGASEQFFGPGTRLTVL.

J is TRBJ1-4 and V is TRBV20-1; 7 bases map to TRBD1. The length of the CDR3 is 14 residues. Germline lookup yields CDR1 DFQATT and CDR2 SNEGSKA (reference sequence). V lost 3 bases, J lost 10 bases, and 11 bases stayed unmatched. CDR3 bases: TGCAGTGCTAGGCTGGGACAGACCTTTGGAAAACTGTTTTTT. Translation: CSARLGQTFGKLFF.

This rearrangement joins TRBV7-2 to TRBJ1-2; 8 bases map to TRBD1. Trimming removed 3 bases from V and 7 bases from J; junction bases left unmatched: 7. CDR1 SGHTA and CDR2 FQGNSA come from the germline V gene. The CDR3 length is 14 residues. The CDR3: CASSFVLQGAGYTF. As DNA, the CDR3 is TGTGCCAGCAGCTTTGTTCTCCAGGGGGCTGGCTACACCTTC.

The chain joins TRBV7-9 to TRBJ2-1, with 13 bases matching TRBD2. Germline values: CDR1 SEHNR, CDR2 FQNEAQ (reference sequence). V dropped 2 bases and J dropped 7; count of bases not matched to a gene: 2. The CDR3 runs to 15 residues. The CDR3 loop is CASSLTSGRGNEQFF. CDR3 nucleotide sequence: TGTGCCAGCAGCTTAACTAGCGGGAGGGGGAATGAGCAGTTCTTC.

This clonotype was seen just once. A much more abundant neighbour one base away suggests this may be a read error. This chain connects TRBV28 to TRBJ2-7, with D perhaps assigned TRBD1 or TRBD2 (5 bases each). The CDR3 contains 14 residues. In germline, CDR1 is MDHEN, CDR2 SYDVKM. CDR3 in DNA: TGTGCCAGCAGTTCATTGTCAGGGAGCTACGAGCAGCACTTC. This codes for CASSSLSGSYEQHF.